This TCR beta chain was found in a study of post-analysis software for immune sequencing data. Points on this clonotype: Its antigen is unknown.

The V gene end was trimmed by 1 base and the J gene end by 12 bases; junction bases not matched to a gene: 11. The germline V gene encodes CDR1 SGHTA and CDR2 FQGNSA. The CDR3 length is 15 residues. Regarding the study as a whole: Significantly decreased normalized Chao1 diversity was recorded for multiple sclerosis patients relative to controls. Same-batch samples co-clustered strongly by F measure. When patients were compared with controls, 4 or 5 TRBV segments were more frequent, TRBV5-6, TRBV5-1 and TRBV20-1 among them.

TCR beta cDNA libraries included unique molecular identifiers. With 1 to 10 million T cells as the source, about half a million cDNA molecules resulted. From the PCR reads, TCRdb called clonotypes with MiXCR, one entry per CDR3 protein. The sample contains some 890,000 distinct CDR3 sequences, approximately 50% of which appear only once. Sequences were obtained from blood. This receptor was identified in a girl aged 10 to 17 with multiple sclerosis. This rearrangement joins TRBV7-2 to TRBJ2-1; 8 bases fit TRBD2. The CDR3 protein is CASSLDRAGETGQFF. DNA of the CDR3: TGTGCCAGCAGCTTAGATCGAGCGGGAGAAACCGGGCAGTTCTTC. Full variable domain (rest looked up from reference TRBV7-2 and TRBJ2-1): GAGVSQSPSNKVTEKGKDVELRCDPISGHTALYWYRQSLGQGLEFLIYFQGNSAPDKSGLPSDRFSAERTGGSVSTLTIQRTQQEDSAVYLCASSLDRAGETGQFFGPGTRLTVL.